These 24 T cell receptor beta chains share one sample of origin, sequenced in a study of blood T cell repertoires in COVID-19. Generated by immunoSEQ multiplex PCR, the TCRdb table keeps only in-frame clones and is missing some. Of about 210,000 clones in the sample, more than 70% were seen once. Sequenced: PBMCs or T cells enriched from blood (not recorded which). These receptors were obtained from a man aged 30 to 39 with acute COVID-19.

The chain joins TRBV29-1 to TRBJ2-7, with no clear D. Trimming took 7 bases from V and 5 from J, leaving 9 bases between them. The germline V gene has CDR1 SQVTM and CDR2 ANQGSEA. The CDR3 is 10 amino acids. The CDR3 spells CSASTHEQYF. In nucleotides, the CDR3 is TGCAGCGCGAGCACCCACGAGCAGTACTTC.

This chain uses TRBV7-9 with TRBJ2-7, with a possible D match to TRBD2 (5 bases). The CDR3 covers 11 residues. Looked up from germline, CDR1 is SEHNR and CDR2 is FQNEAQ (reference sequence). Trimming stripped 5 bases from V and 7 bases from J, with 9 bases between. The CDR3 sequence: CASSAAVEQYF. In DNA, the CDR3 is TGTGCCAGCAGCGCAGCGGTGGAGCAGTACTTC.

CDR3 nucleotide sequence: TGTGCCAGCAGCGTACTTAGAGGAGACCCCCAAAACACCATATATTTT. Protein sequence: CASSVLRGDPQNTIYF. V is TRBV28 and J is TRBJ1-3; D is ambiguous. Trimming pared 6 bases from V and 6 bases from J, leaving 21 bases between. This CDR3 is built from 16 residues. CDR1 and CDR2 (germline): MDHEN, SYDVKM.

This clone showed up just a few times. The chain has TRBV5-1 and TRBJ2-3; 12 nucleotides align to TRBD2. After removal of 4 bases from V and 0 bases from J, the junction contained 9 bases not matched to a gene. Germline V gene lookup returns CDR1 SGHRS and CDR2 YFSETQ. This CDR3 is 18 amino acids long. CDR3 in amino acids: CASSRRTSGATSTDTQYF. The CDR3, as DNA: TGCGCCAGCAGCCGAAGGACTAGCGGGGCTACTAGCACAGATACGCAGTATTTT.

This chain uses TRBV5-1 with TRBJ1-2, with 8 bases fitting TRBD1. With V trimmed by 4 bases and J by 9 bases, 17 bases remained unmatched. CDR3 length: 16 residues. Germline V gene lookup returns CDR1 SGHRS and CDR2 YFSETQ. CDR3 residues: CASSPDGTGGRRRYTF. CDR3 nucleotides: TGCGCCAGCAGCCCGGACGGGACAGGAGGGCGAAGGCGCTACACCTTC.

The table lists this clone with many counts. The rearrangement joins TRBV12-3 or TRBV12-4 to TRBJ1-6; D uncertain. The CDR3 covers 12 residues. Trimming removed 6 bases from V and 10 bases from J, with 10 bases in between. In DNA form, the CDR3 reads TGTGCCAGCAGGATTCTCGGGTCACCCCTCCACTTT. Encoded protein: CASRILGSPLHF.

This clone was seen a single time. The rearrangement joins TRBV28 to TRBJ1-6; 9 bases match TRBD1. The CDR3 consists of 18 residues. With V trimmed by 2 bases and J by 9 bases, 14 bases remained unmatched. In germline, CDR1 is MDHEN, CDR2 SYDVKM. CDR3 in amino acids: CASSLRKPGQGIVSPLHF. CDR3 coding DNA: TGTGCCAGCAGTTTACGCAAGCCGGGACAGGGAATCGTTTCACCCCTCCACTTT.

This chain connects TRBV19 to TRBJ2-5; 15 nucleotides agree with TRBD2. The J segment lost 4 bases and the V segment lost 2 bases, leaving 8 bases of the junction unmatched. The CDR3 runs 18 residues. Germline V gives CDR1 LNHDA, CDR2 SQIVND (reference sequence). CDR3 in DNA: TGTGCCAGTAGTATAAGAGGACTAGCGGGGGGGCTTACAGAGACCCAGTACTTC. This translates into CASSIRGLAGGLTETQYF.

This clone was found many times. Written as DNA, the CDR3 is TGTGCCAGCAGTGACGGGACTAGCACCGGGGAGCTGTTTTTT. Amino acid sequence: CASSDGTSTGELFF. The chain joins TRBV6-4 to TRBJ2-2, with 8 bases fitting TRBD2. The CDR3 is 14 amino acids. Germline V gene sequence: CDR1 MRHNA, CDR2 SNTAGT. Unmatched junction bases numbered 0, after V lost 2 bases and J lost 4 bases.

J is TRBJ2-7 and V is TRBV29-1; D is undetermined. CDR1 SQVTM and CDR2 ANQGSEA come from the germline V gene. The CDR3 is 14 amino acids. V was clipped by 8 bases and J by 4 bases, with 21 bases between them. This CDR3 is CSSYRLMSYYEQYF. Here the CDR3 DNA reads TGCAGCAGTTACCGTCTGATGAGCTATTACGAGCAGTACTTC.

This rearrangement joins TRBV7-9 to TRBJ1-5; D is uncertain. The germline CDR1 and CDR2 sequences are SEHNR and FQNEAQ (reference sequence). The germline V and J ends were trimmed by 2 bases and 0 bases, with 17 bases remaining between them. CDR3 size: 18 residues. This CDR3 reads CASSLSTQEDYSNQPQHF. The CDR3 nucleotides are TGTGCCAGCAGCTTAAGCACCCAAGAGGATTATAGCAATCAGCCCCAGCATTTT.

The V and J genes are TRBV14 and TRBJ1-2; TRBD1 might be the D (6 bases). Per germline, CDR1 SGHDN and CDR2 FVKESK. The CDR3 has 15 amino acids. V lost 1 base, J lost 7 bases, and 16 bases lay in between. The CDR3 is CASSQVSGGWGGYTF. DNA of the CDR3: TGTGCCAGCAGCCAAGTGTCGGGGGGCTGGGGTGGCTACACCTTC.

The V and J genes are TRBV9 and TRBJ2-1; TRBD2 matches 9 bases. The germline V gene encodes CDR1 SGDLS and CDR2 YYNGEE. Germline trimming cut 3 bases from V and 6 bases from J; bases unmatched to any gene: 7. The CDR3 spans 15 residues. The CDR3 nucleotides are TGTGCCAGCAGCGGGGGAGCGGGGGGCCTCAATGAGCAGTTCTTC. Residues: CASSGGAGGLNEQFF.

The chain carries TRBV4-1 and TRBJ2-2, with D hard to call. This CDR3 spans 15 amino acids. Per the germline V gene, CDR1 is MGHRA and CDR2 is YSYEKL. The V and J ends lost 0 bases and 1 base respectively, with 6 bases between them. The DNA for the CDR3 is TGCGCCAGCAGCCAAGATTTCGGGAACACCGGGGAGCTGTTTTTT. As protein: CASSQDFGNTGELFF.

The chain joins TRBV5-4 to TRBJ2-3; 9 positions match TRBD2. Unmatched junction bases numbered 5, after V lost 0 bases and J lost 3 bases. Germline lookup yields CDR1 SGHNT and CDR2 YYREEE (reference sequence). The CDR3 is 16 amino acids. The DNA for the CDR3 is TGTGCCAGCAGCTTGGATCCAGCGGGGGGTACAGATACGCAGTATTTT. Protein: CASSLDPAGGTDTQYF.

V gene TRBV11-1 combines with J gene TRBJ2-5, with no clear D. V was shortened by 2 bases and J by 0 bases, with 4 bases between the two germline ends. This CDR3 contains 13 residues. CDR1 is SGHAT and CDR2 is FQDESV in the germline V gene (reference sequence). CDR3 nucleotide sequence: TGTGCCAGCAGCTTATCGGACCAAGAGACCCAGTACTTC. This encodes CASSLSDQETQYF.

Remarks on this clone: One base away lies a much larger clone, so this may be a sequencing read error. The chain couples TRBV7-2 to TRBJ1-2; TRBD1 agrees at 7 bases. Trimming at V came to 4 bases and at J to 4 bases, leaving 3 bases not matched to a gene. The length of the CDR3 is 13 residues. Germline V gene data show CDR1 as SGHTA and CDR2 as FQGNSA. CDR3 DNA: TGTGCCAGCAGCTCCGACAGGGCCTATGGCTACACCTTC. This gives the protein CASSSDRAYGYTF.

This clone was detected only once. J is TRBJ2-7 and V is TRBV21-1; TRBD2, the table's D call, lacks a check against the DNA. TRBV21-1 constitutes a pseudogene. The CDR3 runs 12 residues. DNA of the CDR3: TGTGCCAGCAGCAAAGCGGCACTAGGACGGTACTTC. This translates into CASSKAALGRYF.

The chain has TRBV18 and TRBJ1-4; 7 bases are a match to TRBD1. CDR1 is KGHSH, CDR2 LQKENI, per germline. J was trimmed by 8 bases and V by 3 bases; bases with no gene match: 6. CDR3 length: 14 residues. CDR3 sequence: CASSPRTGYEKLFF. CDR3 coding DNA: TGTGCCAGCTCACCGAGGACAGGTTACGAAAAACTGTTTTTT.

The V call is TRBV7-6, the J call TRBJ1-3; D remains ambiguous. Germline CDR1 reads SGHVS; CDR2 reads FNYEAQ. The CDR3 runs 14 residues. V lost 7 bases to trimming and J lost 3 bases, with 13 bases between them. CDR3 in DNA: TGTGCCAGCAACCCCCTCCCCGGTGGAAACACCATATATTTT. As protein: CASNPLPGGNTIYF.

The chain combines TRBV12-3 or TRBV12-4 with TRBJ1-5; D not certain. V dropped 3 bases and J dropped 5 bases, with 8 bases sitting between them. CDR3 length: 13 amino acids. The CDR3 region has the DNA TGTGCCAGCAGTTTCCCCCCCGATCAGCCCCAGCATTTT. Translation: CASSFPPDQPQHF.

A single count supports this clone. The chain recombines TRBV6-5 with TRBJ2-3; 7 bases fit TRBD1. Germline CDR1 MNHEY, CDR2 SVGAGI. The J segment lost 3 bases and the V segment lost 7 bases, leaving 10 bases of the junction unmatched. The CDR3 has 15 amino acids. The CDR3 is CASISTGMVTDTQYF. CDR3 in DNA: TGTGCCAGCATTTCGACAGGGATGGTAACAGATACGCAGTATTTT.

The chain carries TRBV11-2 and TRBJ1-5; D gene unclear. Germline V gene sequence: CDR1 SGHAT, CDR2 FQNNGV. The CDR3 runs 15 residues. The V and J ends lost 1 base and 2 bases respectively, with 9 bases between them. CDR3 nucleotides: TGTGCCAGCAGCTTAGGTCTGCGGGGCAATCAGCCCCAGCATTTT. It yields the protein CASSLGLRGNQPQHF.

The chain links TRBV13 to TRBJ2-2; 8 bases match TRBD2. Germline CDR1 is PRHDT and CDR2 is FYEKMQ (reference sequence). V gave up 7 bases and J gave up 3 bases; unmatched junction bases: 13. The CDR3 spans 17 residues. The CDR3 DNA sequence: TGTGCCAGCATCAGGTCCCGGGGGGGCCCGGACACCGGGGAGCTGTTTTTT. This sequence encodes CASIRSRGGPDTGELFF.